Given below is one TCR beta chain in context. Its antigen remains unidentified. Germline CDR1 reads SGHNT; CDR2 reads YENEEA. CDR3 length: 14 residues. The V gene lost 5 bases and the J gene lost 7 bases, with 15 bases spanning the gap. The data derive from a study of T cell responses to AZD1222 COVID-19 vaccine. Study at large: Researchers grouped second doses given at about 4 or about 12 weeks into one pool.

Data came from immunoSEQ multiplex PCR; TCRdb stores just in-frame clones and leaves some out. Here the sample spans nearly 110,000 clones, roughly 90% being singletons. Findings of the study overall: The study found Spike-specific TCR breadth and depth rose after two AZD1222 doses. Donors were chiefly white British, with a greater number of females, and clonal diversity was perhaps underestimated.

The sequence was collected from an adult in good health. The gene calls are TRBV11-3 and TRBJ2-1; D not certain. Here the sequenced sample was peripheral blood, taken on day 0 of AZD1222 vaccination. DNA of the CDR3: TGTGCCAGCAGCCCTATTTATGGCCGTAATGAGCAGTTCTTC. Protein sequence: CASSPIYGRNEQFF.